This T cell receptor beta chain comes out of a study of cytomegalovirus exposure and HLA in healthy donors. Across the whole study: The same platform was used for the roughly 120 validation repertoires and the roughly 600 first-cohort repertoires, a later analysis reported.

This clone was counted only a few times. The target antigen is unknown. Study results and caveats: Most TCR sequences proved rare, with some public TCRs found in many donors. The study recorded 150 to 200 TCR beta chains that were cytomegalovirus-associated. According to a subsequent analysis, TCR clusters from the first cohort were inclined to appear together in the 120 validation repertoires.

The assay was immunoSEQ multiplex PCR, and TCRdb's table has in-frame clones only and misses some. The profile covers more than 50,000 clones, with more than 85% appearing a single time and over 2% taken by the ten largest. The germline V gene encodes CDR1 SNHLY and CDR2 FYNNEI. The CDR3 spans 12 residues. V lost 5 bases, J lost 6 bases, and 11 bases lay in between. This TCR came from a woman between 25 and 40 years old in good health and CMV-seronegative. Sequencing input: PBMCs. The J gene is TRBJ2-7, the V gene TRBV2; TRBD2 is a possible D gene (5 bases). In DNA form, the CDR3 reads TGTGCCAGCAGTCGCGAGGGAGCCGAGCAGTACTTC. Translation gives CASSREGAEQYF.